The 27 T cell receptor beta chains below all came from one sample that was sequenced in a study of spatial heterogeneity in lung cancer. From the 5' RACE reads, TCRdb called clonotypes with MiXCR, one entry per CDR3 protein. The sample lists some 25,000 distinct CDR3 sequences, roughly 13% seen once, with roughly 24% in the top ten. Documented time point: sample taken at primary tumor resection. Whole RNA was taken from tumor, nontumor lung or frozen PBMC; it was then sequenced unsorted. The sample consisted of PBMCs, taken at surgery. All receptors come from a female donor with early-stage non-small cell lung cancer.

J is TRBJ2-7 and V is TRBV7-2, with D possibly being TRBD2 (5 bases). Germline values: CDR1 SGHTA, CDR2 FQGNSA. This CDR3 contains 14 residues. Between the trimmed V and J ends, which lost 4 bases and 6 bases, there was a span of 16 bases. CDR3 protein: CASSSGISATEQYF. DNA of the CDR3: TGTGCCAGCAGCTCCGGGATATCCGCTACCGAGCAGTACTTC.

This clonotype was recorded many times. The genes are TRBV27 and TRBJ1-1, with a weak D call TRBD1 (5 bases). The V and J ends lost 5 bases and 7 bases respectively, with 11 bases between them. This CDR3 is built from 12 residues. Germline CDR1 MNHEY, CDR2 SMNVEV (reference sequence). The CDR3 loop is CASSTSGIEAFF. The CDR3 region has the DNA TGTGCCAGCAGTACATCAGGGATTGAAGCTTTCTTT.

The sample holds a few counts of this clonotype. This rearrangement joins TRBV7-6 to TRBJ2-1, with no clear D. Germline-derived CDR1 and CDR2 are SGHVS and FNYEAQ. Trimming shortened V by 2 bases and J by 0 bases, and 11 bases separated the two germline ends. The CDR3 sequence is 16 residues long. The CDR3 is CASSLRSPSSYNEQFF. The CDR3 DNA follows: TGTGCCAGCAGCTTACGAAGCCCCAGCTCCTACAATGAGCAGTTCTTC.

This clonotype was recorded only once. One base away lies a much larger clone, so this may be a sequencing read error. The chain employs TRBV7-3 and TRBJ2-1, with D perhaps matching TRBD1 (6 bases). The CDR3 is 13 residues long. CDR1 SGHTA and CDR2 FQGTGA come from the germline V gene. V lost 5 bases and J lost 11, with 16 bases in between. This CDR3 reads CASSRLQGYKQFF. In DNA, the CDR3 is TGTGCCAGCAGCCGACTACAGGGATATAAGCAGTTCTTC.

In its sample, this clonotype was seen many times. The chain uses TRBV20-1 and TRBJ2-2; D is perhaps TRBD2 (5 bases). The CDR3 is made up of 14 amino acids. With 3 bases removed from V and 3 bases from J, the gap between germline ends came to 11 bases. CDR1 DFQATT and CDR2 SNEGSKA come from the germline V gene (reference sequence). Here the CDR3 reads CSASYGLYTGELFF. In DNA, the CDR3 is TGCAGTGCTAGCTACGGACTTTACACCGGGGAGCTGTTTTTT.

This clonotype was seen ten or more times. This CDR3 is CASSPRPASTEAFF. CDR3 in DNA: TGTGCCAGCAGCCCCCGGCCGGCTAGCACTGAAGCTTTCTTT. This chain connects TRBV7-9 to TRBJ1-1; no reliable D call. CDR1 and CDR2 (germline): SEHNR, FQNEAQ (reference sequence). This CDR3 has 14 residues. Trimming removed 5 bases at V and 4 bases at J, with 14 bases between.

This clonotype was seen many times. The chain couples TRBV7-9 to TRBJ2-3; D might be TRBD2 (6 bases). The CDR3 is made up of 14 amino acids. Trimming took off 7 bases at V and 2 bases at J, with 13 bases between the two ends. CDR1 and CDR2 from the germline V gene are SEHNR and FQNEAQ (reference sequence). The CDR3 DNA reads as TGTGCCAGCAACAAACTAGCCGTCACAGATACGCAGTATTTT. It encodes CASNKLAVTDTQYF.

This chain connects TRBV7-2 to TRBJ2-3; possibly TRBD2 for D (5 bases). The CDR3 runs to 14 residues. Germline assignment: CDR1 SGHTA and CDR2 FQGNSA. Trimming shortened V by 5 bases and J by 1 base, and 10 bases separated the two germline ends. Here the CDR3 DNA reads TGTGCCAGCAGCCGAGCGCGGGGCACAGATACGCAGTATTTT. Amino acids: CASSRARGTDTQYF.

This clonotype was picked up many times. The chain couples TRBV5-1 to TRBJ2-1, with D possibly TRBD2 on 6 matching bases. Trimming removed 6 bases at V and 5 bases at J, with 21 bases between. The length of the CDR3 is 16 residues. CDR1 and CDR2 (germline): SGHRS, YFSETQ. The CDR3 protein is CASTPGVGAGHNEQFF. CDR3 nucleotide sequence: TGCGCCAGCACCCCGGGGGTGGGAGCCGGGCACAATGAGCAGTTCTTC.

This clonotype occurred many times. The V gene is TRBV20-1, the J gene TRBJ2-7; D uncertain. CDR1 is DFQATT, CDR2 SNEGSKA, per germline (reference sequence). The CDR3 runs 12 residues. Trimming took off 6 bases at V and 0 bases at J, with 9 bases between the two ends. The CDR3 DNA is TGCAGTGCGGAAGACGGCTCCTACGAGCAGTACGTC. Its protein product is CSAEDGSYEQYV.

This clonotype was observed many times. This sequence joins TRBV9 and TRBJ1-2, with unresolved D. Germline assignment: CDR1 SGDLS and CDR2 YYNGEE. Trimming pared 7 bases from V and 6 bases from J, leaving 16 bases between. This CDR3 has 13 amino acids. The CDR3 spells CASSGSKLNGYTF. CDR3 nucleotides: TGTGCCAGCTCTGGCTCTAAGTTAAATGGCTACACCTTC.

This sequence joins TRBV20-1 and TRBJ1-1; possible D gene TRBD1, 6 bases. This CDR3 has 15 amino acids. The germline V gene encodes CDR1 DFQATT and CDR2 SNEGSKA (reference sequence). Trimming pared 3 bases from V and 5 bases from J, leaving 19 bases between. DNA for the CDR3: TGCAGTGCTAGCCCAGGGGACCAACCGGTTACTGAAGCTTTCTTT. Its translation: CSASPGDQPVTEAFF.

The V gene is TRBV28, the J gene TRBJ1-5; a possible D gene is TRBD1 (5 bases). The V gene's germline CDR1 is MDHEN and CDR2 SYDVKM. The CDR3 is made up of 12 amino acids. Trimming stripped 4 bases from V and 11 bases from J, with 12 bases between. The CDR3 reads CASSYAGQAQHF. The CDR3 nucleotides read TGTGCCAGCAGTTATGCAGGGCAGGCCCAGCATTTT.

This clonotype occurred a few times. V usage is TRBV7-9 and J usage is TRBJ2-4; no firm D call. This CDR3 region has 14 residues. Trimming left V 3 bases short and J 6 bases short, with 12 bases between. Germline-derived CDR1 and CDR2 are SEHNR and FQNEAQ (reference sequence). The CDR3 is CASSFGLGSNIQYF. The CDR3 DNA follows: TGTGCCAGCAGCTTCGGCTTGGGATCAAACATTCAGTACTTC.

In this sample, this clonotype turned up many times. The chain combines TRBV4-1 with TRBJ2-3, with 8 bases identical to TRBD1. V lost 1 base and J lost 4; bases outside the gene matches: 1. Germline CDR1 and CDR2: MGHRA and YSYEKL. This CDR3 contains 14 residues. CDR3 bases: TGCGCCAGCAGCCAAGTGACAGGGGCAGATACGCAGTATTTT. Amino acid sequence: CASSQVTGADTQYF.

This clonotype was counted many times. The genes are TRBV12-3 or TRBV12-4 and TRBJ2-5; TRBD2 matches 8 bases. The CDR3 consists of 14 residues. Trimming removed 6 bases from V and 5 bases from J; junction bases left unmatched: 8. As DNA, the CDR3 is TGTGCCAGCAGCCGGGGGGGTAGTTGGGAGACCCAGTACTTC. Translation gives CASSRGGSWETQYF.

The table lists this clonotype with many counts. The J gene is TRBJ2-7, the V gene TRBV27; D could derive from TRBD1 or TRBD2 (6 bases each). Trimming took off 8 bases at V and 5 bases at J, with 16 bases between the two ends. This CDR3 comprises 13 residues. Looked up from germline, CDR1 is MNHEY and CDR2 is SMNVEV (reference sequence). CDR3 amino acids: CASGLQGRHEQYF. CDR3 sequence (DNA): TGTGCCAGCGGACTTCAGGGGAGGCACGAGCAGTACTTC.

This clonotype was detected only a few times. The CDR3 sequence is CASSLGAGVGTEAFF. For the CDR3, the DNA is TGTGCCAGCAGTTTAGGAGCAGGGGTGGGGACTGAAGCTTTCTTT. The chain joins TRBV27 to TRBJ1-1; D might be TRBD1 (6 bases). The CDR3 spans 15 residues. V lost 2 bases, J lost 5 bases, and 15 bases lay in between. Germline V gene lookup returns CDR1 MNHEY and CDR2 SMNVEV (reference sequence).

This clonotype was recorded at least ten times. The genes are TRBV12-3 or TRBV12-4 and TRBJ2-3; D is undetermined. The germline V and J ends were trimmed by 6 bases and 2 bases, with 9 bases remaining between them. This CDR3 contains 13 residues. Here the CDR3 DNA reads TGTGCCAGCAGACTTGGAAACACAGATACGCAGTATTTT. Translating it yields CASRLGNTDTQYF.

This clonotype was recorded many times. This sequence joins TRBV7-9 and TRBJ1-6; 8 bases fit TRBD1. Germline assignment: CDR1 SEHNR and CDR2 FQNEAQ (reference sequence). Losses at the gene ends were 2 bases for V and 9 bases for J; bases not matched to a gene: 6. The CDR3 contains 15 residues. This CDR3 reads CASSLNQGASSPLHF. The CDR3 DNA sequence: TGTGCCAGCAGCTTAAATCAGGGGGCTAGTTCACCCCTCCACTTT.

This clonotype came up many times. The chain combines TRBV19 with TRBJ1-5, with D possibly matching TRBD1 (5 bases). The germline V gene encodes CDR1 LNHDA and CDR2 SQIVND (reference sequence). V lost 4 bases to trimming and J lost 8 bases, with 15 bases between them. The CDR3 extends over 14 amino acids. CDR3 bases: TGTGCCAGTAGTAGGGACGGGAACTCGGAGCCCCAGCATTTT. Encoded protein: CASSRDGNSEPQHF.

Many counts were recorded for this clonotype. The chain joins TRBV29-1 to TRBJ1-5, with unresolved D. Trimming shortened V by 4 bases and J by 6 bases, and 16 bases separated the two germline ends. The germline CDR1 and CDR2 sequences are SQVTM and ANQGSEA. This CDR3 contains 14 residues. DNA of the CDR3: TGCAGCGTTGCGGTGGAGGGAGGTGCTCAGCCCCAGCATTTT. This codes for CSVAVEGGAQPQHF.

In this sample, this clonotype turned up a few times. V is TRBV2 and J is TRBJ2-1, with 11 bases lining up with TRBD2. The V gene's germline CDR1 is SNHLY and CDR2 FYNNEI. The V segment lost 8 bases and the J segment 2 bases; nucleotides outside the gene matches: 5. The CDR3 covers 15 residues. The CDR3 DNA reads TGTGCCAGCCGTAGCGGGAGGGCCCCCTACAATGAGCAGTTCTTC. Translation: CASRSGRAPYNEQFF.

Many counts were recorded for this clonotype. This chain links TRBV7-2 with TRBJ1-2; D is possibly TRBD1 (5 bases). Germline CDR1 SGHTA, CDR2 FQGNSA. CDR3 length equals 15 residues. V lost 1 base and J lost 7, with 16 bases in between. The DNA for the CDR3 is TGTGCCAGCAGCTTAGACGTCAGGGAGGGGAGTGGCTACACCTTC. Its protein product is CASSLDVREGSGYTF.

The CDR3, as DNA: TGTGCCAGCAGCTTGAGGGGAGGGGGTCCAACAGATACGCAGTATTTT. Its translation: CASSLRGGGPTDTQYF. V gene TRBV7-7 combines with J gene TRBJ2-3, with D maybe TRBD2 (7 bases). Germline values: CDR1 SSHAT, CDR2 FNYEAQ (reference sequence). V shed 3 bases and J shed 3 bases, with 16 bases lying between them. This CDR3 spans 16 amino acids.

There are a few counts of this clonotype. The CDR3 here is CASKGGVSNQPQHF. DNA of the CDR3: TGTGCCTCTAAGGGTGGGGTTAGCAATCAGCCCCAGCATTTT. The chain joins TRBV27 to TRBJ1-5; D is ambiguous. The V and J ends lost 11 bases and 0 bases respectively, with 14 bases between them. This CDR3 contains 14 residues. From germline, CDR1 is MNHEY and CDR2 SMNVEV (reference sequence).

This clonotype was seen ten or more times. This chain uses TRBV18 with TRBJ2-5; D might be TRBD2 (6 bases). The V and J ends lost 3 bases and 3 bases respectively, with 11 bases between them. Germline loops: CDR1 KGHSH, CDR2 LQKENI. The CDR3 has 14 amino acids. As DNA, the CDR3 is TGTGCCAGCTCACCTGCGGGGCTTGAAGAGACCCAGTACTTC. Translating it yields CASSPAGLEETQYF.